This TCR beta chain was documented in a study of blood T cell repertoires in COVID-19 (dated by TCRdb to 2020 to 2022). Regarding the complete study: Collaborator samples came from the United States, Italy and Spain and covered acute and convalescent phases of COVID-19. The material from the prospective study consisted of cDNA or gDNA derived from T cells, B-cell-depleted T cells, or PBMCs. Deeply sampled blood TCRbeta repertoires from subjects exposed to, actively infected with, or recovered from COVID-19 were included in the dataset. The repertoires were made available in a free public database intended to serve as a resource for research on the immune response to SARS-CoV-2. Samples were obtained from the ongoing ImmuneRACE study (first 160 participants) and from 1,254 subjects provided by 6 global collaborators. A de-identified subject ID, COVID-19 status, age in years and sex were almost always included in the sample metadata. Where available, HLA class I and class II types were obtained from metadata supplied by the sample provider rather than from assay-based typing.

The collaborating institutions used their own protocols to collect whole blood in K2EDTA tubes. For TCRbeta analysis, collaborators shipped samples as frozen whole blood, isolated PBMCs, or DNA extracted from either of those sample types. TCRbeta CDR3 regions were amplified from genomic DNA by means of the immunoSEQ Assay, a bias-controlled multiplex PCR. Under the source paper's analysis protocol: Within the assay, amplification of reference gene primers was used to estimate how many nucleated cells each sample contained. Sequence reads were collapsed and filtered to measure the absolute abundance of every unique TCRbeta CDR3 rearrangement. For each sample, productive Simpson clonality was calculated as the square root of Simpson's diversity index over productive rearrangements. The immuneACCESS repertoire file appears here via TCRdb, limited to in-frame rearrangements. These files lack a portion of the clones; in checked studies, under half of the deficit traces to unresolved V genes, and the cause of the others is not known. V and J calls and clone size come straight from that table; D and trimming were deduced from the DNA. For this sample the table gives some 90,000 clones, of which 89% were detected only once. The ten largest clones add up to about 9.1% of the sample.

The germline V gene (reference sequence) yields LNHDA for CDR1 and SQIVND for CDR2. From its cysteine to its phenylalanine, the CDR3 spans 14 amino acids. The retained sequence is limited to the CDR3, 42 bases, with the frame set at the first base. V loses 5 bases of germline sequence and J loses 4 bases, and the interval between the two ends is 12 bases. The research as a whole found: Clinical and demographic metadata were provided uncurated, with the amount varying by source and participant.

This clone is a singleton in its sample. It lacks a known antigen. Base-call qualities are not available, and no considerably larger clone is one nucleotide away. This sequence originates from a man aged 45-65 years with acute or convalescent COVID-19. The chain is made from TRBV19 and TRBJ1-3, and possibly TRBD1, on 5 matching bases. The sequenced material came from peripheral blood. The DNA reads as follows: TGTGCCAGTAGTTCCCGGACATTAGGAAACACCATATATTTT. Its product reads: CASSSRTLGNTIYF. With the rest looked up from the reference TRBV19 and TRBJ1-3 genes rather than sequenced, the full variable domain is DGGITQSPKYLFRKEGQNVTLSCEQNLNHDAMYWYRQDPGQGLRLIYYSQIVNDFQKGDIAEGYSVSREKKESFPLTVTSAQKNPTAFYLCASSSRTLGNTIYFGEGSWLTVV.